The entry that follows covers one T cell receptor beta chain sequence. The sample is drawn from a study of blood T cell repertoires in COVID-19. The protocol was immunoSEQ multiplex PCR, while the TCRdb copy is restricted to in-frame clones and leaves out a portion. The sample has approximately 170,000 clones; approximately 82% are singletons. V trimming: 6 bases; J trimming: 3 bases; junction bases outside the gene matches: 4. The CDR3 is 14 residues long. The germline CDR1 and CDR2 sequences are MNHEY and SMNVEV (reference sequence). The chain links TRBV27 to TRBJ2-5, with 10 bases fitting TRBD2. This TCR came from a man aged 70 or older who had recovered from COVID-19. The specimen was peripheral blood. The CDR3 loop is CASSRLAGEETQYF. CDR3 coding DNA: TGTGCCAGCAGCCGACTAGCGGGTGAAGAGACCCAGTACTTC.